These T cell receptor beta chains were read from a single sample in a study of CD8 T cells in Susac syndrome. TCRdb analysed the immunoSEQ multiplex PCR reads with MiXCR anew, one entry per CDR3 protein. Of 110,000 to 150,000 distinct CDR3 sequences in the sample, approximately 95% were seen once. The sequencing input was CD8+ T cells from PBMCs. The receptor set was obtained from a human donor in good health. CDR3s include the opening cysteine and the closing phenylalanine or tryptophan. The D gene is left open where the match is weak. Expanded clones get a size class; other rows say once, few or many, or leave the size out.

d_gene	abundance	j_gene	v_gene	CDR3nt	CDR3aa
.	.	TRBJ2-3	TRBV30	TGTGCCTGGAGCACAGATACGCAGTATTTT	CAWSTDTQYF
.	.	TRBJ2-7	TRBV5-1	TGCGCCAGCACCTCTGCACCTGGGACCTACGAGCAGTACTTC	CASTSAPGTYEQYF
.	.	TRBJ2-5	TRBV29-1	TGCAGCGTTGTTGAAGAGACCCAGTACTTC	CSVVEETQYF
TRBD1	.	TRBJ1-1	TRBV28	TGTGCCAGCAGTCCAGACAGGGGTTGGACTGAAGCTTTCTTT	CASSPDRGWTEAFF
TRBD1	.	TRBJ1-1	TRBV29-1	TGCAGCGTTGAAGAAACAGGGGACACTGAAGCTTTCTTT	CSVEETGDTEAFF
.	.	TRBJ1-2	TRBV29-1	TGCGGCGTTCCTCGGGACCGTGAGAACTATGGCTACACCTTC	CGVPRDRENYGYTF
TRBD1	.	TRBJ1-1	TRBV6-2/TRBV6-3	TGTGCCAGCAGGCTAGGACAGGGGAACACTGAAGCTTTCTTT	CASRLGQGNTEAFF
TRBD1	.	TRBJ1-2	TRBV27	TGTGCCAGCAGCCTCTTAGATTTATGGACAGGATTTACCCTCTATGGCTACACCTTC	CASSLLDLWTGFTLYGYTF
TRBD1	.	TRBJ2-1	TRBV24-1	TGTGCCACCAGTGATTTGGGACAGGGTTTCTACAATGAGCAGTTCTTC	CATSDLGQGFYNEQFF
TRBD1	.	TRBJ1-2	TRBV19	TGTGCCAGTAGTCCTCAGCAGGGGGCGAGGTGGGGCACCTTC	CASSPQQGARWGTF
TRBD2	.	TRBJ2-7	TRBV25-1	TGTGCCAGCAGTCAAACCAGCGGGATGTCCTACGAGCAGTACTTC	CASSQTSGMSYEQYF
TRBD2	once	TRBJ2-1	TRBV2	TGTGCCAGCTGGCTAGCGGGAGAGGGTGAGCAGTTCTTC	CASWLAGEGEQFF
.	.	TRBJ1-4	TRBV12-3/TRBV12-4	TGTGCCAGCACAACACGACGGGGTAGTGAAAAACTGTTTTTT	CASTTRRGSEKLFF
.	.	TRBJ2-7	TRBV20-1	TGCAGTGCTAGAAACCGGAGCCTGGTCTACGAGCAGTACTTC	CSARNRSLVYEQYF
TRBD2	.	TRBJ2-7	TRBV6-2/TRBV6-3	TGTGCCAGCAGTTACTCGCCCCCGGGAGGAGATATGTACTTC	CASSYSPPGGDMYF
TRBD2	.	TRBJ2-1	TRBV3-1	TGTGCCAGCAGCCAGGTCTTTCAACTAGCGGGCCACAATGAGCAGTTCTTC	CASSQVFQLAGHNEQFF
.	.	TRBJ1-2	TRBV7-9	TGTGCCAGCAGCAATGGACACCTCTATGGCTACACCTTC	CASSNGHLYGYTF
.	.	TRBJ2-3	TRBV25-1	TGTGCCAGCAGTGAACGTGTTTCCTTGGGCACAGATACGCAGTATTTT	CASSERVSLGTDTQYF
TRBD2	once	TRBJ2-3	TRBV7-9	TGTGCCAGCAGCTCCCCCCGACTAGCGGGAGAATTAGATACGCAGTATTTT	CASSSPRLAGELDTQYF
TRBD2	.	TRBJ2-2	TRBV7-9	TGTGCCAGCAGACTTAGCGGGATCGGGGAGCTGTTTTTT	CASRLSGIGELFF
.	.	TRBJ2-1	TRBV11-1	TGTGCCAGCAGCTCAATGACCTTTGGGTTCTACAATGAGCAGTTCTTC	CASSSMTFGFYNEQFF
.	.	TRBJ1-1	TRBV29-1	TGCAGCGTGAGCCTCACCACCGATGCTTTCTTT	CSVSLTTDAFF
.	.	TRBJ2-7	TRBV7-6	TGTGCCAGCAGCTTAGCGCTCCCTTGGCGGGAGCAGTACTTC	CASSLALPWREQYF
.	.	TRBJ2-7	TRBV27	TGTGCCAGCAGTTTATCCCCAGATTCCTACGAGCAGTACTTC	CASSLSPDSYEQYF
.	once	TRBJ1-1	TRBV7-9	TGTGCCAGCATCGGGAAAAGGACAGCACCCACTGAAGCTTTCTTT	CASIGKRTAPTEAFF
TRBD2	.	TRBJ2-1	TRBV5-6	TGTGCCAGCAGCCCCGGACTAGTTTCCTATGAGCAGTTCTTC	CASSPGLVSYEQFF
.	once	TRBJ2-7	TRBV7-9	TGTGCCAGCAGCTCCGGGCCCGACTACGCCAAGGAATACGAGCAGTACTTC	CASSSGPDYAKEYEQYF
.	.	TRBJ2-2	TRBV4-3	TGCGCCAGCAAGGGGACATTTGGGAACACCGGGGAGCTGTTTTTT	CASKGTFGNTGELFF
TRBD2	.	TRBJ2-7	TRBV7-8	TGTGCCAGCAGGATAGCGGGATATCACGAGCAGTACTTC	CASRIAGYHEQYF
.	.	TRBJ2-7	TRBV20-1	TGCAGTGCTCGCGGGACAGATACCTACGAGCAGTACTTC	CSARGTDTYEQYF
.	.	TRBJ1-1	TRBV20-1	TGCAGTGCGAAGACGGACACTGAAGCTTTCTTT	CSAKTDTEAFF
.	.	TRBJ2-1	TRBV27	TGTGCCAGCACGGACTCCACCTACAATGAGCAGTTCTTC	CASTDSTYNEQFF
.	.	TRBJ1-1	TRBV20-1	TGCAGTGCTAGAGATTCGGGGTCTGAAGCTTTCTTT	CSARDSGSEAFF
TRBD2	once	TRBJ2-3	TRBV29-1	TGCAGCGTTGAGGGACTAGCGTTAGTCACAGATACGCAGTATTTT	CSVEGLALVTDTQYF
.	.	TRBJ2-3	TRBV4-3	TGCGCCAGCAGCCAAGATGCGAGGGGACGTGGAGATACGCAGTATTTT	CASSQDARGRGDTQYF
.	.	TRBJ2-7	TRBV7-9	TGTGCCAGCAGCCCCGCGCGGCGCTACGAGCAGTACTTC	CASSPARRYEQYF
TRBD2	once	TRBJ2-3	TRBV20-1	TGCAGTGCTAGCGACCCGGGACTAGCGGGAGTAACAGATACGCAGTATTTT	CSASDPGLAGVTDTQYF
.	.	TRBJ2-1	TRBV12-3/TRBV12-4	TGTGCCAGCAGTGCCCTTGGTGAGCAGTTCTTC	CASSALGEQFF
.	.	TRBJ2-4	TRBV7-9	TGTGCCAGCAGCCGGGCGGACACCCGATCTGGGGACATTCAGTACTTC	CASSRADTRSGDIQYF
.	once	TRBJ2-7	TRBV27	TGTGCCAGCAGTTTATCAGGCATAGCGGTTAGCTCCTACGAGCAGTACTTC	CASSLSGIAVSSYEQYF
.	.	TRBJ2-4	TRBV27	TGTGCCAGCAGTGCCAATCTAAATATTCAGTACTTC	CASSANLNIQYF
.	.	TRBJ2-1	TRBV19	TGTGCCAGTAGTAATTACAATGAGCAGTTCTTC	CASSNYNEQFF
.	.	TRBJ1-1	TRBV29-1	TGCAGCGTTGGGGGGGCTCAAGAACTGAACACTGAAGCTTTCTTT	CSVGGAQELNTEAFF
.	.	TRBJ1-3	TRBV29-1	TGCAGCGTTGAGGCGGGAAACACCATATATTTT	CSVEAGNTIYF
TRBD1	.	TRBJ2-1	TRBV20-1	TGCAGTGCTCTAGGACAGGGCCTAGGGGAGCAGTTCTTC	CSALGQGLGEQFF
.	.	TRBJ2-3	TRBV28	TGTGCCAGCAGTCCGGTGGGGGGTGTTGATACGCAGTATTTT	CASSPVGGVDTQYF
.	.	TRBJ2-7	TRBV12-3/TRBV12-4	TGTGCCAGCAGAGGAGGGTCCGGAGAGCAGTACTTC	CASRGGSGEQYF
TRBD1	.	TRBJ2-1	TRBV28	TGTGCCAGCAGTTTAACAGGGGGCGTTGATGAGCAGTTCTTC	CASSLTGGVDEQFF
.	.	TRBJ2-1	TRBV19	TGTGCCAGTAGTATAACAACTAGTGGTGTTGATGAGCAGTTCTTC	CASSITTSGVDEQFF
TRBD1	.	TRBJ2-7	TRBV5-1	TGCGCCAGCAGCTTGGGGACAGGGGGACTATACGAGCAGTACTTC	CASSLGTGGLYEQYF
.	.	TRBJ2-5	TRBV12-3/TRBV12-4	TGTGCCATAACCGGGCCTAAAGAGACCCAGTACTTC	CAITGPKETQYF
TRBD1	.	TRBJ2-7	TRBV7-2	TGTGCCAGCAGCTTAGCTGGGACAGGGGGGACCTACGAGCAGTACTTC	CASSLAGTGGTYEQYF
TRBD1	.	TRBJ2-5	TRBV23-1	TGCGCCAGCAGGGCCGGACAGGAAGAGACCCAGTACTTC	CASRAGQEETQYF
.	.	TRBJ2-1	TRBV19	TGTGCCAGTAGTATAGGGGGGACTGCTAGATTCTTC	CASSIGGTARFF
.	.	TRBJ2-5	TRBV7-2	TGTGCCAGCAGCTTGAGTGGCACCCTTCTCGTAGAGACCCAGTACTTC	CASSLSGTLLVETQYF